A selection of T cell receptor beta chains follows, all from one sample in a study of response to subunit inactivated influenza vaccine. TCRdb itself ran the RT-PCR reads through MiXCR, one entry per CDR3 protein. Among 200,000 to 300,000 distinct CDR3 sequences listed, 10% to 15% were seen once. The source was non-naive T cells sorted from PBMCs, collected roughly 2 weeks before vaccination. Receptors were obtained from a man aged 45 to 65 who received an inactivated influenza vaccine. Both conserved end residues are part of each CDR3. Fields, in order: V gene, J gene, D gene, clone size, CDR3 length, CDR3 DNA, CDR3 protein. D genes are given only for firm matches. Only part of the rows carry a size: once, few, many, or a class if the clone is expanded.

TRBV28,TRBJ2-3,TRBD2,many,15,TGTGCCAGCAGTCTAGCTAGCGGGGCAACAGATACGCAGTATTTT,CASSLASGATDTQYF
TRBV7-3,TRBJ2-7,.,.,14,TGTGCCAGCAGCGGGACACTTAACTCCTACGAGCAGTACTTC,CASSGTLNSYEQYF
TRBV12-3/TRBV12-4,TRBJ2-2,TRBD2,many,15,TGTGCCAGCAGTTTTCGCTTGGGGGGGACCGGGGAGCTGTTTTTT,CASSFRLGGTGELFF
TRBV28,TRBJ2-1,.,.,15,TGTGCCAGCAGTTTCCAGGGATCTAACTACAATGAGCAGTTCTTC,CASSFQGSNYNEQFF
TRBV6-2/TRBV6-3,TRBJ1-5,.,.,15,TGTGCCACCCAAACCGGACAAGTTGGCAATCAGCCCCAGCATTTT,CATQTGQVGNQPQHF
TRBV7-9,TRBJ2-3,.,.,12,TGTGCCAGCGCACTGGACACAGATACGCAGTATTTT,CASALDTDTQYF
TRBV5-1,TRBJ2-3,TRBD2,few,15,TGCGCCAGCAGCTGGTCTAGCGGGGGGGCAGATACGCAGTATTTT,CASSWSSGGADTQYF
TRBV4-2,TRBJ1-1,.,.,14,TGTGCCAGCAGCCATTCTACGCTGACCCCTGAAGCTTTCTTT,CASSHSTLTPEAFF
TRBV29-1,TRBJ1-6,.,.,14,TGCAGCGTTGCTACCGGGACAACCAATTCACCCCTCCACTTT,CSVATGTTNSPLHF
TRBV27,TRBJ2-3,.,few,14,TGTGCCAGCAGTAGAACTAGGCCCACAGATACGCAGTATTTT,CASSRTRPTDTQYF
TRBV7-8,TRBJ2-5,.,.,12,TGTGCCAGCAGCCCAGACCTGGAGACCCAGTACTTC,CASSPDLETQYF
TRBV4-3,TRBJ2-2,TRBD2,many,17,TGCGCCAGCAGCCAAGGAATCGGGGGGAGGGCCACCGGGGAGCTGTTTTTT,CASSQGIGGRATGELFF
TRBV29-1,TRBJ1-2,.,.,12,TGCAGCGTTGATACACCGAACTATGGCTACACCTTC,CSVDTPNYGYTF
TRBV29-1,TRBJ2-7,TRBD1,many,13,TGCAGCGTTGTCCGACAGGGAGCCTACGAGCAGTACTTC,CSVVRQGAYEQYF
TRBV29-1,TRBJ2-3,.,few,12,TGCAGCGCAGGGGAGGGGAGGGATACGCAGTATTTT,CSAGEGRDTQYF
TRBV28,TRBJ1-5,.,few,15,TGTGCCAGCAGTTTAGAGATACGACAAGGCCAGCCCCAGCATTTT,CASSLEIRQGQPQHF
TRBV5-1,TRBJ1-2,.,few,15,TGCGCCAGCAGCTTGGGTCCGGGGTTCGGCTCTGGCTACACCTTC,CASSLGPGFGSGYTF
TRBV29-1,TRBJ2-7,.,few,12,TGCAGCGTCAGGGACGGTCCCTACGAGCAGTACTTC,CSVRDGPYEQYF
TRBV5-1,TRBJ1-2,.,many,14,TGCGCCAGCAGCGCAGGGACGGAGAACTATGGCTACACCTTC,CASSAGTENYGYTF
TRBV6-9,TRBJ2-7,TRBD2,many,15,TGTGCCAGCACCCGCAGCGGGGGACCCAATTACGAGCAGTACTTC,CASTRSGGPNYEQYF
TRBV11-2,TRBJ2-1,TRBD2,few,15,TGTGCCAGCAGCTTACAGGCTAGCGGGGGGAATGAGCAGTTCTTC,CASSLQASGGNEQFF
TRBV27,TRBJ2-5,.,.,13,TGTGCCGCGGGGGGGACAGGGGAAGAGACCCAGTACTTC,CAAGGTGEETQYF
TRBV25-1,TRBJ2-3,.,many,14,TGTGCCAGCAGTGACATGATTAGCACAGATACGCAGTATTTT,CASSDMISTDTQYF
TRBV2,TRBJ2-5,.,.,13,TGTGCCAGTATGACGGCGTACCAAGAGACCCAGTACTTC,CASMTAYQETQYF
TRBV20-1,TRBJ1-1,TRBD1,.,15,TGCAGTGCGGGCCCCCGACAGGGGGTGGGCACTGAAGCTTTCTTT,CSAGPRQGVGTEAFF
TRBV4-3,TRBJ2-1,.,many,14,TGCGCCAGCAGCCCCGCAGGAACCTACAATGAGCAGTTCTTC,CASSPAGTYNEQFF
TRBV18,TRBJ1-4,.,.,13,TGTGCCAGCTCACACGGGACGGATGAAAAACTGTTTTTT,CASSHGTDEKLFF
TRBV6-1,TRBJ2-3,TRBD2,few,17,TGTGCCAGCAGTGAACGACCTAGCGGGGGGTTCACAGATACGCAGTATTTT,CASSERPSGGFTDTQYF
TRBV3-1,TRBJ2-5,.,many,14,TGTGCCAGCAGCCCCCGGATAGAAGGAGAGACCCAGTACTTC,CASSPRIEGETQYF
TRBV5-4,TRBJ1-2,.,few,14,TGTGCCAGCACCATTACCGAGGCGGCCTATGGCTACACCTTC,CASTITEAAYGYTF
TRBV11-1,TRBJ1-4,.,.,14,TGTGCCAGCAGCTTGGACTGGACTAATGAAAAACTGTTTTTT,CASSLDWTNEKLFF
TRBV12-3/TRBV12-4,TRBJ2-7,.,few,14,TGTGCCAGCAGTTTAATGGGATCGGCCTACGAGCAGTACTTC,CASSLMGSAYEQYF
TRBV19,TRBJ2-1,.,.,12,TGTGCCAGTAGGGGGACCCACAATGAGCAGTTCTTC,CASRGTHNEQFF
TRBV11-2,TRBJ2-6,TRBD1,.,15,TGTGCCAGCAGCGAGGGGACAGATGGAGCCAACGTCCTGACTTTC,CASSEGTDGANVLTF
TRBV11-2,TRBJ2-1,TRBD2,few,17,TGTGCCAGCAGCTTAATCTTTGCGGGGGGCTATTACAATGAGCAGTTCTTC,CASSLIFAGGYYNEQFF
TRBV14,TRBJ2-3,TRBD2,many,14,TGTGCCAGCAGCCCTAGCGGACACACAGATACGCAGTATTTT,CASSPSGHTDTQYF
TRBV3-1,TRBJ2-3,.,.,13,TGTGCCAGCAGGGGGATTAGCACAGATACGCAGTATTTT,CASRGISTDTQYF
TRBV25-1,TRBJ1-4,.,few,16,TGTGCCAGCAGTGAATTACAGGGAAGGACTAATGAAAAACTGTTTTTT,CASSELQGRTNEKLFF
TRBV30,TRBJ1-1,.,.,12,TGTGCCTGGAGTCGTTCGGGGGCTGAAGCTTTCTTT,CAWSRSGAEAFF
TRBV7-9,TRBJ2-7,.,.,15,TGTGCCAGCAGCTCCTCCGGGGTTCGGTCCTACGAGCAGTACTTC,CASSSSGVRSYEQYF
TRBV28,TRBJ2-7,.,few,18,TGTGCCAGCAGTTACGAGCAGGGCAGGTGGCCCTCGGACTACGAGCAGTACTTC,CASSYEQGRWPSDYEQYF
TRBV7-8,TRBJ2-7,.,few,15,TGTGCCAGCAGCCCCGGGACCCAAGGCTCCTACGAGCAGTACTTC,CASSPGTQGSYEQYF
TRBV24-1,TRBJ2-2,.,many,14,TGTGCCACCAGTGGCAGAACAGGGACCGGGGAGCTGTTTTTT,CATSGRTGTGELFF
TRBV12-3/TRBV12-4,TRBJ2-5,TRBD2,.,16,TGTGCCAGCAGTTACGGCAACCGACTAGCGAAAGAGACCCAGTACTTC,CASSYGNRLAKETQYF
TRBV18,TRBJ1-2,.,.,13,TGTGCCAGCTCACCACGGATCCGCTATGGCTACACCTTC,CASSPRIRYGYTF
TRBV29-1,TRBJ1-1,.,.,14,TGCAGCGTGGACCGCAGCCGTGTGAACACTGAAGCTTTCTTT,CSVDRSRVNTEAFF
TRBV5-1,TRBJ1-2,TRBD1,few,13,TGCGCCAGCGGACCGACAGGGGGAGGTGGCTACACCTTC,CASGPTGGGGYTF
TRBV24-1,TRBJ2-3,.,.,15,TGTGCCACCAGTGATCATGGGGAAATGACAGATACGCAGTATTTT,CATSDHGEMTDTQYF
TRBV20-1,TRBJ2-1,TRBD2,few,16,TGCAGTGCTAGAGGGATAGGACTAGCGGGGGGCAATGAGCAGTTCTTC,CSARGIGLAGGNEQFF
TRBV4-2,TRBJ2-7,TRBD2,.,15,TGTGCCAGCAGCCAAGATCTAGGACTAGTCTACGAGCAGTACTTC,CASSQDLGLVYEQYF
TRBV5-1,TRBJ2-7,TRBD2,many,12,TGCGCCAGCAGCTCTGGACTAGACGAGCAGTACTTC,CASSSGLDEQYF
TRBV6-2/TRBV6-3,TRBJ1-2,.,.,13,TGTGCCAGCAGCCAACGAAGGTCCTATGGCTACACCTTC,CASSQRRSYGYTF
TRBV5-1,TRBJ2-7,TRBD1,many,17,TGCGCCAGCAGCTTGGCCATTGTCCGGACAGGGCTAAACGAGCAGTACTTC,CASSLAIVRTGLNEQYF
TRBV2,TRBJ2-3,.,.,15,TGTGCCAGCGAAACCGGGAGTTTTAGCACAGATACGCAGTATTTT,CASETGSFSTDTQYF
TRBV7-2,TRBJ1-1,.,few,14,TGTGCCAGCAGCCGATTGTACCGGAACACTGAAGCTTTCTTT,CASSRLYRNTEAFF